This TCR beta chain was observed in a study of cytomegalovirus exposure and HLA in healthy donors (dated by TCRdb to about 2017). General notes on the study: An earlier analysis of several hundred of the donors reported roughly 270 Gb of sequence data and 120 million or so unique TCR beta sequences from around 200 million T cells. About 300 gigabases of sequencing data and approximately 85 million unique TCR sequences were included in an early release covering 500 to 750 HLA-typed donors. Of the roughly 400 genotyped donors, about 80% fell in the genetic ancestry cluster associated with self-reported Caucasian donors. The study aimed to test whether signatures of past pathogen exposure could be identified by cataloging public T cell receptors. The study profiled the T cell repertoires of around 700 subjects by immunosequencing and related them to cytomegalovirus serostatus. Besides the first cohort of 550 to 750 subjects, a separate validation cohort made up of 120 different subjects was used. The study combined high-throughput TCR immunosequencing, statistical association of individual TCRs with disease status, and machine learning to predict cytomegalovirus infection status. To study patterns of TCR occurrence, a later analysis re-analyzed previously published TCR beta repertoires from several hundred donors and added high-resolution HLA genotyping. In the later analysis, no new phenotypic data were used to find candidate immune exposures; instead, reliance was placed on TCR beta sequences and their occurrence across donors. To decide whether each TCR beta V gene segment behaved as functional or pseudogenic, an earlier analysis of some 570 of the donors relied on high-throughput TCR beta sequencing. Alongside the repertoire data, information on donor age, sex, ethnicity and CMV serostatus was compiled. Genome-wide SNP genotypes for about 65% of the 666 donors were used in a later genetic analysis, which treated that subset as a discovery cohort. Every discovery cohort repertoire had been produced on one sequencing platform. Class I and class II HLA loci were covered by the typing at four-digit resolution. The number of typed donors differed by locus: about 620-630 for A, B, C, DRB1 and DQB1; roughly 510 for DQA1; fewer than 610 for DPA1; and approximately 450 for DPB1. Because of strong linkage in the cohort, roughly five DR-DQ haplotypes were treated as single units for association and clustering. On average, around 230,000 unique TCR beta nucleotide sequences were sequenced per donor among about 400 genotyped donors of the cohort, with roughly 18% of those sequences being non-productive.

The germline V and J ends show losses of 7 bases and 5 bases respectively, and no gene match explains 6 bases of the junction. CDR1 and CDR2 were assigned from the germline V gene (reference sequence) as LNHDA and SQIVND. The CDR3 holds 14 amino acids from the cysteine to the phenylalanine. The read is trimmed to its CDR3 DNA, 42 bases read in frame from base 1. What the study reported, not specific to this receptor: Compared with the roughly 700-donor mean, donors in an Asian-associated ancestry cluster had fewer N-insertions in productive TCRs, according to a later genetic analysis. A later analysis associated around 16,000 TCR beta sequences with specific HLA alleles at a false discovery rate of 0.05. A few of the identified cytomegalovirus-associated TCR beta chains were confirmed in vitro to be specific for cytomegalovirus antigens. A further reported finding was that TCR beta sequences accurately predicted the HLA-A and HLA-B alleles for most subjects in the first cohort. The classifier was reported to diagnose cytomegalovirus status with high specificity and sensitivity in both the original and validation cohorts. Linkage disequilibrium might explain the correlated functional status among segregating V segments, but an unknown experimental factor could not be ruled out. Compared with equally common non-associated chains, HLA-associated TCR beta chains in a later analysis were more clonally expanded and had lower generation probabilities. An association between a missense DCLRE1C variant and V-gene and J-gene trimming of TCR beta chains was found in a later genetic analysis and replicated in an independent cohort. According to a later analysis, TCR association rates differed among HLA loci, with DRB1 alleles showing the most associated TCRs and HLA-C alleles showing the fewest. The study gave a list of 150 to 200 TCR beta chains associated with cytomegalovirus. The only immune exposure information available for the cohort was CMV serostatus. Because HLA typing was unavailable for some donors at each locus, only the typed subset was used in association tests. A cluster of highly shared sequence variants was judged likely to be a technical artifact of the sequencing pipeline. A later analysis found that most CMV-associated TCR beta chains appeared HLA-restricted, with HLA associations seemingly driven largely by CMV exposure. Strong co-occurrence of HLA alleles, especially DR and DQ, made assigning TCR associations to individual alleles difficult. Because counts were too low, seventeen rarely observed V segments, including chromosome 9 orphons, were excluded from the earlier analysis of several hundred of the donors. This cohort had only TCR beta chains sequenced, and the lack of alpha or paired-chain data limited which features could be detected. Some IMGT-functional V segments, including TRBV6-2 and TRBV6-3, could not be told apart with the 87-base-pair reads, so those segments were excluded. Sequencing depth was assumed to be roughly uniform across donors in the presence/absence analyses, though that assumption may not hold. It was suggested by the authors that the approach could potentially be generalized to other disease states and immunological phenotypes. Across donors, most TCR sequences were observed very rarely, whereas some public TCRs were present in many individuals. Several of the top co-occurrence clusters appeared to be linked to parvovirus B19, influenza, CMV and Epstein-Barr virus, according to a later analysis. In an earlier analysis of several hundred of the donors, most TCR beta V segments were observed in productive rearrangements about 87% or about 30% of the time, broadly matching IMGT annotations.

A few counts support this clone. No antigen is known for it. Base qualities are missing; no much larger clone stands one base away. The cohort comprised around 700 healthy bone marrow donors. At the time of sampling, all cohort members were nominally healthy, though unrecorded immune exposures were likely present. The donor was CMV seropositive and was included in the group of some 290 seropositive cohort members. A peripheral blood sample was provided by each donor, and peripheral blood mononuclear cells were used for TCR beta sequencing. The Qiagen DNeasy Blood Extraction Kit was used to extract genomic DNA from the blood cell samples. Library construction relied on the immunoSEQ multiplex PCR assay. For the multiplex PCR, a mixture combining 60 forward primers for TCR Vbeta segments and 13 reverse primers for TCR Jbeta segments was used. The CDR3 region of rearranged TCR beta genes was amplified from genomic DNA with a multiplex PCR assay. On the Illumina HiSeq System, the amplified TCR beta libraries were sequenced as 87-base-pair reads. Regarding the original processing steps: A later analysis counted approximately 84 million unique TCR beta chains across the 650 to 700 repertoires, and approximately 11 million of these chains were shared by at least two donors. Raw reads were error-corrected and collapsed into unique sequences by a nearest-neighbor algorithm in which closely related sequences were merged to remove PCR and sequencing errors. V, D and J gene segments were assigned by aligning CDR3 sequences to IMGT reference sequences. For a sequence to be retained, a match of at least six nucleotides was required to both a V gene segment and a J gene segment. Rearrangements were classified as productive when the CDR3 lacked stop codons and remained in frame with V and J, and all other rearrangements were classified as non-productive. Following IMGT convention, CDR3 was defined as the stretch from the second conserved V-encoded cysteine up to the conserved J-encoded phenylalanine. The earlier analysis of about 590 of the donors excluded sequences that lacked an unambiguous match to a single V gene segment. In an earlier analysis of several hundred of the donors, V segments were called functional above 56.7% productive rearrangements and were called segregating when the between-donor standard deviation exceeded 5%. A statistical classification framework was built for diagnosing cytomegalovirus status from the catalog of TCR beta chain sequences. V and J gene assignment, in a later analysis, came from comparing TCR nucleotide sequences with IMGT/GENE-DB human TR gene sequences. In a later analysis, CDR3 sequences and most-parsimonious VDJ recombination scenarios were assigned using the TCRdist pipeline. In a later analysis, each TCR beta chain was defined by its CDR3 amino acid sequence together with its V-gene family, and reads without a unique V-gene family were excluded. To address suspected cross-contamination and a sequencing artifact, a later analysis removed 550 to 750 highly shared, low-generation-probability nucleotide sequences. In a later analysis, a clonal expansion index was calculated for each public chain from normalized within-repertoire ranks of inferred template counts. In a later analysis, generation probabilities were computed with a VDJ recombination model fitted to out-of-frame rearrangements, and the resulting probabilities were checked against IGoR. Hypergeometric tests were used in a later analysis to score TCR-TCR, TCR-HLA and TCR-CMV co-occurrence, with a repertoire-size bias correction applied to the TCR pairs. False discovery rates were estimated in a later analysis by permuting HLA or CMV assignments 20 times. In a later analysis, co-occurring TCRs were grouped using DBSCAN, and TCRdist sequence similarity was added for clustering within HLA-allele-positive subsets. Repertoires with fewer than 30,000 or more than 120,000 public chains were left out of co-occurrence clustering, as were a handful of repertoires with anomalous nucleotide sharing. In its TCRdb copy, this immuneACCESS table keeps in-frame sequences only and misses some clones. Where compared with another copy, unresolved V genes explain less than half of these, and the others have no known cause. That table supplies the V and J calls and clone size; D and trimming were determined from the DNA. This sample comprises 140,000 to 150,000 clones, roughly 78% of them detected only once. Clones ranked in the top ten supply approximately 2.9% of the sample.

Rearrangement joined TRBV19 to TRBJ1-1, with 11 bases in between that match TRBD1. The sequencing sample was made of PBMCs. The TCR was taken from a man aged 40-49 years in good health and CMV-seropositive. The DNA sequence reads TGTGCCAGTATTCCCGGGACAGGGGGAACTGAAGCTTTCTTT. Translation gives CASIPGTGGTEAFF.